These 25 T cell receptor beta chains were sequenced from one sample in a study of T cell changes during pregnancy in multiple sclerosis (dated 2019 in TCRdb). Libraries were made using the immunoSEQ multiplex PCR assay. The immuneACCESS repertoire file appears here via TCRdb, limited to in-frame rearrangements. These files lack a portion of the clones; in checked studies, under half of the deficit traces to unresolved V genes, and the cause of the others is not known. The sample yields 67,000 or so clones; 80% to 95% were counted once. In total, the top ten clones hold roughly 3% of the sample. This material consisted of CD8+ T cells from peripheral blood mononuclear cells, taken in the third trimester of pregnancy. These receptors all come from a female donor in good health, enrolled as a control in a pregnancy study.

The chain employs TRBV2 and TRBJ1-3, with D hard to call. The CDR3 totals 15 residues. V gave up 7 bases and J gave up 4 bases, with 17 bases separating them. From germline, CDR1 is SNHLY and CDR2 FYNNEI. The DNA for the CDR3 is TGTGCCAGCACCAAGGGAGGGTCTGGGGGAAACACCATATATTTT. It specifies CASTKGGSGGNTIYF.

The chain joins TRBV5-5 to TRBJ1-1; 8 bases align to TRBD1. J lost 3 bases, V lost 2 bases, and 6 bases had no gene match. This CDR3 is 15 amino acids long. Germline lookup yields CDR1 SGHKS and CDR2 YYEKEE (reference sequence). In DNA form, the CDR3 reads TGTGCCAGCAGCTTCTCAGGGGGCTTGTACACTGAAGCTTTCTTT. Translation: CASSFSGGLYTEAFF. The complete variable domain, with remaining parts taken from reference TRBV5-5 and TRBJ1-1, reads DAGVTQSPTHLIKTRGQQVTLRCSPISGHKSVSWYQQVLGQGPQFIFQYYEKEERGRGNFPDRFSARQFPNYSSELNVNALLLGDSALYLCASSFSGGLYTEAFFGQGTRLTVV.

The J gene is TRBJ1-1, the V gene TRBV28, with a possible D match to TRBD1 (6 bases). Per germline, CDR1 MDHEN and CDR2 SYDVKM. Trimming shortened V by 5 bases and J by 3 bases, and 13 bases separated the two germline ends. The CDR3 spans 14 residues. CDR3 region: CASSTQGSHTEAFF. Here the CDR3 DNA reads TGTGCCAGCAGTACGCAGGGGAGTCACACTGAAGCTTTCTTT. Looking up the rest from reference TRBV28 and TRBJ1-1 gives the full variable domain: DVKVTQSSRYLVKRTGEKVFLECVQDMDHENMFWYRQDPGLGLRLIYFSYDVKMKEKGDIPEGYSVSREKKERFSLILESASTNQTSMYLCASSTQGSHTEAFFGQGTRLTVV.

The chain is built from TRBV5-1 and TRBJ2-7, with D perhaps matching TRBD1 (6 bases). Germline V CDR1 and CDR2: SGHRS, YFSETQ. V lost 0 bases and J lost 0, with 7 bases in between. The CDR3 is 14 amino acids. The CDR3 DNA is TGCGCCAGCAGCTTGGACAGGGCCTCCTACGAGCAGTACTTC. Translating gives CASSLDRASYEQYF. Complete variable domain (other parts from reference TRBV5-1 and TRBJ2-7): KAGVTQTPRYLIKTRGQQVTLSCSPISGHRSVSWYQQTPGQGLQFLFEYFSETQRNKGNFPGRFSGRQFSNSRSEMNVSTLELGDSALYLCASSLDRASYEQYFGPGTRLTVT.

The chain recombines TRBV4-3 with TRBJ2-5, with D possibly TRBD2 on 6 matching bases. This CDR3 has 16 residues. CDR1 is LGHNA and CDR2 is YSLEER in the germline V gene. Trimming took off 1 base at V and 1 base at J, with 13 bases between the two ends. This CDR3 is CASSQGRGATQETQYF. The CDR3 DNA reads TGCGCCAGCAGCCAAGGTCGCGGGGCGACCCAAGAGACCCAGTACTTC.

This clone has just a few counts. This chain uses TRBV30 with TRBJ1-1; maybe TRBD1 (5 bases). V lost 5 bases and J 7 bases, leaving 11 bases between the germline ends. Germline CDR1 and CDR2: GTSNPN and SVGIG (reference sequence). This CDR3 contains 11 residues. The CDR3 bases are TGTGCCTGGTCTTCAGGGATTGAAGCTTTCTTT. This encodes CAWSSGIEAFF.

This chain uses TRBV9 with TRBJ2-3, with a tentative D call TRBD1 (5 bases). CDR1 is SGDLS, CDR2 YYNGEE, per germline. The CDR3 runs 12 residues. V lost 5 bases, J lost 5 bases, and 9 bases lay in between. CDR3 in DNA: TGTGCCAGCAGTTTGGGGCAAGATACGCAGTATTTT. Translating it yields CASSLGQDTQYF.

This chain connects TRBV14 to TRBJ1-1, with 9 bases aligning to TRBD1. Trimming took 3 bases from V and 5 from J; bases not matched to a gene: 4. Germline V gene lookup returns CDR1 SGHDN and CDR2 FVKESK. The CDR3 is made up of 14 amino acids. The CDR3: CASSQDRGRTEAFF. CDR3 DNA sequence: TGTGCCAGCAGCCAGGACAGGGGAAGGACTGAAGCTTTCTTT.

V is TRBV9 and J is TRBJ2-7; TRBD1 matches 7 bases. The V and J ends lost 4 bases and 5 bases, in that order; junction bases with no gene match: 9. The CDR3 is 14 residues long. From germline, CDR1 is SGDLS and CDR2 YYNGEE. The CDR3 bases are TGTGCCAGCAGCCCGAAGACAGGGTGGGACGAGCAGTACTTC. This codes for CASSPKTGWDEQYF.

This chain links TRBV5-6 with TRBJ1-1; 9 bases are shared with TRBD1. Germline V gene lookup returns CDR1 SGHDT and CDR2 YYEEEE. The ends lost 3 bases at V and 5 bases at J; junction bases unmatched: 2. The CDR3 sequence is 13 residues long. The CDR3 protein is CASSWDRATEAFF. The CDR3, as DNA: TGTGCCAGCAGCTGGGACAGGGCAACTGAAGCTTTCTTT.

Only one count was recorded for this clone. This chain connects TRBV14 to TRBJ2-1; the match to TRBD2 covers 11 bases. Per the germline V gene, CDR1 is SGHDN and CDR2 is FVKESK. The CDR3 loop spans 15 amino acids. The V gene end was trimmed by 1 base and the J gene end by 7 bases; junction bases not matched to a gene: 3. In DNA form, the CDR3 reads TGTGCCAGCAGCCAAGTGGGACTAGCGGCTAATGAGCAGTTCTTC. This gives the protein CASSQVGLAANEQFF.

The CDR3, as DNA: TGTGCCAGCAGCCCTTGGCGGGATACGCAGTATTTT. Translation gives CASSPWRDTQYF. The chain recombines TRBV7-8 with TRBJ2-3, with unresolved D. V was shortened by 5 bases and J by 6 bases, with 9 bases between the two germline ends. Germline V lookup: CDR1 SGHVS, CDR2 FQNEAQ. This CDR3 has 12 amino acids.

This clone was found a few times. This chain links TRBV29-1 with TRBJ1-1; 10 positions match TRBD1. This CDR3 has 15 amino acids. The junction had 2 bases not matched to a gene; V was cut back by 0 bases and J by 1 base. From germline, CDR1 is SQVTM and CDR2 ANQGSEA. CDR3 sequence: CSVEDWDRGNTEAFF. DNA for the CDR3: TGCAGCGTTGAAGATTGGGACAGGGGGAACACTGAAGCTTTCTTT.

The CDR3 DNA follows: TGTGCCAGCAGCCCTTACAGGGGATATGTTGAAGCTTTCTTT. Its protein product is CASSPYRGYVEAFF. This chain links TRBV14 with TRBJ1-1; the match to TRBD1 covers 7 bases. Trimming cost V 4 bases and J 7 bases; bases outside gene matches: 9. The CDR3 has 14 residues. Germline V gives CDR1 SGHDN, CDR2 FVKESK.

The chain uses TRBV30 and TRBJ1-1; D is unresolved. The CDR3 sequence is 13 residues long. V was clipped by 1 base and J by 3 bases, with 9 bases between them. Germline V CDR1 and CDR2: GTSNPN, SVGIG (reference sequence). The CDR3 nucleotides read TGTGCCTGGAGTGCCTCCGGGGACACTGAAGCTTTCTTT. Encoded protein: CAWSASGDTEAFF.

V and J are TRBV9 and TRBJ2-1; 7 positions match TRBD2. The CDR3 sequence is 14 residues long. Germline V gene sequence: CDR1 SGDLS, CDR2 YYNGEE. Germline trimming cut 2 bases from V and 3 bases from J; bases unmatched to any gene: 2. CDR3 sequence reads: CASSVSGDYNEQFF. CDR3 in DNA: TGTGCCAGCAGCGTGAGCGGGGACTACAATGAGCAGTTCTTC.

V gene TRBV27 combines with J gene TRBJ2-2; no firm D call. This CDR3 comprises 13 residues. Germline V gene lookup returns CDR1 MNHEY and CDR2 SMNVEV (reference sequence). The V end was cut by 5 bases, the J end by 6 bases, with 10 bases between. DNA of the CDR3: TGTGCCAGCAGTCCGTTCTCCGCCGGGGAGCTGTTTTTT. It is translated as CASSPFSAGELFF.

This clone was found once. The V and J genes are TRBV7-8 and TRBJ1-1, with 11 bases aligning to TRBD1. CDR3 length equals 17 residues. After removal of 1 base from V and 0 bases from J, the junction contained 4 bases not matched to a gene. CDR1 SGHVS and CDR2 FQNEAQ come from the germline V gene. This CDR3 reads CASSLDRTGGVNTEAFF. CDR3 coding DNA: TGTGCCAGCAGCTTAGACAGGACAGGGGGCGTGAACACTGAAGCTTTCTTT.

This sequence joins TRBV7-3 and TRBJ2-1, with 11 bases fitting TRBD2. The CDR3 extends over 15 amino acids. J lost 7 bases, V lost 5 bases, and 7 bases had no gene match. Per the germline V gene, CDR1 is SGHTA and CDR2 is FQGTGA. The CDR3 is CASSTLAGDGNEQFF. The CDR3 DNA is TGTGCCAGCAGCACACTAGCGGGGGATGGGAATGAGCAGTTCTTC. Based on the CDR3 plus reference TRBV7-3 and TRBJ2-1, the full variable domain is GAGVSQTPSNKVTEKGKYVELRCDPISGHTALYWYRQSLGQGPEFLIYFQGTGAADDSGLPNDRFFAVRPEGSVSTLKIQRTERGDSAVYLCASSTLAGDGNEQFFGPGTRLTVL.

This chain connects TRBV11-3 to TRBJ1-1; D is perhaps TRBD1 (6 bases). The V end lost 7 bases, the J end lost 4 bases, and 10 bases lay between the germline ends. This CDR3 is 12 amino acids long. The germline V gene encodes CDR1 SGHNT and CDR2 YENEEA. CDR3 sequence reads: CASIGGSTEAFF. CDR3 sequence (DNA): TGTGCCAGCATAGGGGGTTCCACTGAAGCTTTCTTT.

This clone was detected only once. V and J are TRBV27 and TRBJ2-7, with TRBD1 as a possible D gene (6 bases). CDR3 length equals 14 residues. The germline V gene has CDR1 MNHEY and CDR2 SMNVEV (reference sequence). V shed 2 bases and J shed 3 bases, with 11 bases lying between them. The CDR3 region has the DNA TGTGCCAGCAGTTTAGGGGACACTAACTACGAGCAGTACTTC. Its translation is CASSLGDTNYEQYF.

The rearrangement joins TRBV4-1 to TRBJ1-5; D is unclear. Trimming removed 4 bases from V and 4 bases from J, with 8 bases in between. The CDR3 is 13 amino acids. Germline V gene data show CDR1 as MGHRA and CDR2 as YSYEKL. The CDR3 nucleotides are TGCGCCAGCAGCCGCGTACTAAATCAGCCCCAGCATTTT. It codes for CASSRVLNQPQHF.

This chain connects TRBV9 to TRBJ2-2, with 7 bases matching TRBD2. Germline CDR1 is SGDLS and CDR2 is YYNGEE. The length of the CDR3 is 16 residues. Losses at the gene ends were 3 bases for V and 3 bases for J; bases not matched to a gene: 8. CDR3 loop: CASSEAGDRYTGELFF. CDR3 nucleotides: TGTGCCAGCAGCGAGGCGGGGGACCGCTACACCGGGGAGCTGTTTTTT.

This clone was picked up one time. This rearrangement joins TRBV30 to TRBJ2-1, with no clear D. The germline V gene encodes CDR1 GTSNPN and CDR2 SVGIG (reference sequence). With 1 base removed from V and 3 bases from J, the gap between germline ends came to 7 bases. The CDR3 contains 13 residues. The CDR3 loop is CAWSGSGYNEQFF. The DNA for the CDR3 is TGTGCCTGGAGTGGGAGTGGCTACAATGAGCAGTTCTTC.

This chain uses TRBV30 with TRBJ2-7; 9 nucleotides agree with TRBD1. Germline CDR1 reads GTSNPN; CDR2 reads SVGIG (reference sequence). This CDR3 is 14 amino acids long. V dropped 0 bases and J dropped 5; count of bases not matched to a gene: 5. CDR3 bases: TGTGCCTGGAGTGTAGGGACAGGGATGGACGAGCAGTACTTC. Translating gives CAWSVGTGMDEQYF.